These T cell receptor beta chains were read from a single sample in a study of graft-versus-host responses after intestinal transplantation. Their antigen targets remain unknown. Here immunoSEQ multiplex PCR was the method, and the copy in TCRdb shows in-frame clones only, minus some. The table records some 79,000 clones, 85% to 90% of them present only once. This specimen was unstimulated CD4+ T cells sorted from spleen or lymph node cells, taken before intestinal transplant. The origin of the receptors is a human donor who received an intestinal transplant. CDR3s include the opening cysteine and the closing phenylalanine or tryptophan. The D gene is left open where the match is weak. Part of the rows lack a size; the others show once, few, many or a class for expanded clones.

size,J,D,V,CDR3,DNA
.,TRBJ2-6,TRBD2,TRBV5-4,CASSRLAELSGANVLTF,TGTGCCAGCAGCCGACTAGCGGAACTCTCTGGGGCCAACGTCCTGACTTTC
.,TRBJ2-2,.,TRBV5-6,CASSLRGGNTGELFF,TGTGCCAGCAGCTTACGAGGGGGGAACACCGGGGAGCTGTTTTTT
.,TRBJ1-1,TRBD1,TRBV28,CASSTGQVTEAFF,TGTGCCAGCAGTACGGGACAGGTCACTGAAGCTTTCTTT
.,TRBJ2-3,TRBD2,TRBV6-1,CASSSSGSTDTQYF,TGTGCCAGCTCCAGTAGCGGGAGCACAGATACGCAGTATTTT
.,TRBJ2-7,.,TRBV28,CASSLSPTALRPFGYEQYF,TGTGCCAGCAGTTTATCCCCGACAGCACTACGCCCTTTTGGCTACGAGCAGTACTTC
.,TRBJ1-4,.,TRBV19,CASSNIRDSTNEKLFF,TGTGCCAGTAGTAACATCCGGGACTCAACTAATGAAAAACTGTTTTTT
.,TRBJ1-2,.,TRBV4-2,CASSQDEQSNYGYTF,TGTGCCAGCAGCCAAGACGAACAGTCTAACTATGGCTACACCTTC
.,TRBJ2-1,.,TRBV9,CASSVAGSYNEQFF,TGTGCCAGCAGCGTGGCAGGGTCCTACAATGAGCAGTTCTTC
.,TRBJ2-2,TRBD1,TRBV6-5,CASSTRQGSTGELFF,TGTGCCAGCAGTACGCGACAGGGAAGCACCGGGGAGCTGTTTTTT
few,TRBJ2-2,TRBD1,TRBV19,CASSPGTGWVGELFF,TGTGCCAGTAGTCCCGGGACAGGATGGGTCGGGGAGCTGTTTTTT
.,TRBJ2-1,TRBD2,TRBV27,CAGSVGLAGPTSYNEQFF,TGTGCCGGCAGTGTGGGACTAGCGGGACCCACCTCCTACAATGAGCAGTTCTTC
once,TRBJ1-1,.,TRBV27,CASIITGGAFF,TGTGCCAGCATCATAACGGGGGGAGCTTTCTTT
.,TRBJ1-1,.,TRBV6-5,CASSYPGRRGTEAFF,TGTGCCAGCAGTTATCCGGGAAGGAGGGGCACTGAAGCTTTCTTT
.,TRBJ2-2,.,TRBV18,CASSPRDTGELFF,TGTGCCAGCTCACCGCGGGACACCGGGGAGCTGTTTTTT
.,TRBJ2-1,.,TRBV7-3,CASSLGWANEQFF,TGTGCCAGCAGCTTAGGGTGGGCCAATGAGCAGTTCTTC